The sequence of this T cell receptor (beta chain) was determined in a study of CD8 T cells in ankylosing spondylitis. This clonotype was counted many times. Its antigen is undetermined. MiXCR was run by TCRdb on the 5' RACE reads, yielding one entry per CDR3 protein. The repertoire holds some 220,000 distinct CDR3 sequences, with approximately 7.6% as singletons. The germline CDR1 and CDR2 sequences are WSHSY and SAAADI. This CDR3 spans 14 amino acids. Deletions cut 3 bases from V and 6 bases from J, with 9 bases between. General study results and limits: Seemingly distinctive of ankylosing spondylitis blood was a TCR beta motif formed by eight highly homologous variants. From matched ankylosing spondylitis synovial fluid, disease-linked clones were reportedly recovered at significantly enriched levels. Those disease-linked clones were CD8+; they were also relatively rare in peripheral blood.

Source material: blood, either unsorted or a sorted T cell fraction (not recorded which). The clonotype originates from a female donor with ankylosing spondylitis or in good health (not recorded which). The V and J genes are TRBV10-2 and TRBJ1-6; no reliable D call. As DNA, the CDR3 is TGCGCCAGCAGTGATCCCGAAACTAATTCACCCCTCCACTTT. Residues: CASSDPETNSPLHF.